Sequencing of this T cell receptor (beta chain) was carried out in a study of blood T cell repertoires in COVID-19. Study at large: Spain, Italy and the United States supplied samples that represented acute and convalescent COVID-19. The analysed material was cDNA or gDNA that came from T cells, B-cell-depleted T cells, or PBMCs.

The CDR3 is 14 residues long. The V end was cut by 0 bases, the J end by 3 bases, with 7 bases between. Per germline, CDR1 MRHNA and CDR2 SNTAGT. This clone turned up a few times. Per the original methods: The authors estimated nucleated cell counts from reference gene primer amplification. The assay was immunoSEQ multiplex PCR, and TCRdb's table has in-frame clones only and misses some. V, J and clone size derive from that table, while D and trimming were established from the DNA sequence. The sample has 150,000 to 200,000 clones; around 80% are singletons. This sequence joins TRBV6-4 and TRBJ2-3; D perhaps matches TRBD1 (5 bases). This receptor was taken from a man aged 65 to 79 with active or convalescent COVID-19. Specimen: peripheral blood. CDR3 sequence reads: CASSDSQGTDTQYF. CDR3 DNA: TGTGCCAGCAGTGACTCGCAGGGTACAGATACGCAGTATTTT.